This T cell receptor (beta chain) stems from a study of cytomegalovirus exposure and HLA in healthy donors (dated by TCRdb to 2016 to 2017). In terms of the full investigation: An earlier analysis of several hundred of the donors reported about 290 Gb of sequence data and around 120 million unique TCR beta sequences from about 179 million T cells. The number of donors typed differed by locus, with about 629-640 for A, B, C, DRB1 and DQB1, roughly 520 for DQA1, some 570 for DPA1, and around 450 for DPB1. The study combined high-throughput TCR immunosequencing, statistical association of individual TCRs with disease status, and machine learning to predict cytomegalovirus infection status. Several DR-DQ haplotypes were treated as single units for association and clustering because of strong linkage in the cohort. The study aimed to test whether signatures of past pathogen exposure could be identified by cataloging public T cell receptors. Rather than using new phenotypic data, the later analysis identified candidate immune exposures from TCR beta sequences and from how often those sequences occurred across donors. In an earlier analysis of several hundred of the donors, high-throughput TCR beta sequencing was used to judge whether each TCR beta V gene segment behaved as functional or pseudogenic. On average, around 240,000 unique TCR beta nucleotide sequences were sequenced per donor among 300 to 500 genotyped donors of the cohort, with roughly 19% of those sequences being non-productive. The T cell repertoires of 550 to 850 subjects were profiled by immunosequencing and related to cytomegalovirus serostatus. In a later analysis, previously published TCR beta repertoires from 670 or so donors were re-analyzed and high-resolution HLA genotyping was added so that TCR occurrence patterns could be studied. About 280 gigabases of sequencing data and approximately 80 million unique TCR sequences were included in an early release covering about 700 HLA-typed donors. Alongside the repertoire data, information on donor age, sex, ethnicity and CMV serostatus was compiled. The genetic ancestry cluster associated with self-reported Caucasian donors included roughly four fifths of the roughly 380 genotyped donors. Every repertoire in the discovery cohort had been generated on one and the same sequencing platform. Class I and class II HLA loci were covered by the typing at four-digit resolution. Along with the 666-subject first cohort, a separate validation cohort of roughly 110 different subjects was used. In a later genetic analysis, genome-wide SNP genotypes for 398 of the 666 donors were used, and that subset was treated as a discovery cohort.

The cohort comprised hundreds of healthy bone marrow donors. Cohort members were all nominally healthy when sampled, although unrecorded immune exposures were likely present. The donor tested CMV seronegative and was one of the 352 seronegative cohort members. Every donor gave a peripheral blood sample, and the peripheral blood mononuclear cells from that sample were used for TCR beta sequencing. Genomic DNA was extracted from the blood cell samples with the Qiagen DNeasy Blood Extraction Kit. The paper's findings and limits, for the study overall: The 87-base-pair reads could not distinguish some IMGT-functional V segments, including TRBV6-2 and TRBV6-3, so those segments were excluded. In a later analysis, 15,000 to 20,000 TCR beta sequences were associated with specific HLA alleles at a false discovery rate of 0.05. An earlier analysis of some 560 of the donors showed that most TCR beta V segments appeared in productive rearrangements either about 87% or about 30% of the time, which broadly matched IMGT annotations. Across donors, most TCR sequences were observed very rarely, whereas some public TCRs were present in many individuals. Because some donors lacked HLA typing at each locus, the association tests relied only on the typed subset. Approximately 18 rarely observed V segments, including chromosome 9 orphons, were excluded from the earlier analysis of approximately 600 of the donors because counts were too low. A further reported finding was that TCR beta sequences accurately predicted the HLA-A and HLA-B alleles for most subjects in the first cohort. A later analysis reported that several top co-occurrence clusters appeared linked to parvovirus B19, influenza, CMV and Epstein-Barr virus. A cluster of highly shared sequence variants was judged likely to represent a technical artifact of the sequencing pipeline. A later genetic analysis reported fewer N-insertions in productive TCRs among donors in an Asian-associated ancestry cluster than the roughly 640-donor mean. The only immune exposure information available for the cohort was CMV serostatus. In a later analysis, most CMV-associated TCR beta chains were found to appear HLA-restricted, with HLA associations seemingly driven largely by CMV exposure. A few of the identified cytomegalovirus-associated TCR beta chains were confirmed in vitro to be specific for cytomegalovirus antigens. In both the original and validation cohorts, the classifier was reported to diagnose cytomegalovirus status with high specificity and sensitivity. Presence/absence analyses assumed roughly uniform sequencing depth across donors, an assumption that may not hold. According to a later analysis, TCR association rates differed among HLA loci, with DRB1 alleles showing the most associated TCRs and HLA-C alleles showing the fewest. This cohort had only TCR beta chains sequenced, and the lack of alpha or paired-chain data limited which features could be detected. The study listed approximately 160 TCR beta chains as associated with cytomegalovirus. In a later analysis, HLA-associated TCR beta chains showed more clonal expansion and lower generation probabilities than non-associated chains that were equally common. The authors suggested that the approach could potentially be generalized to other disease states and immunological phenotypes. Strong co-occurrence of HLA alleles, especially DR and DQ, made assigning TCR associations to individual alleles difficult. Correlated functional status among segregating V segments might reflect linkage disequilibrium, but an unknown experimental factor could not be ruled out. V-gene and J-gene trimming of TCR beta chains was associated with a missense DCLRE1C variant in a later genetic analysis, and the association was replicated in an independent cohort.

The CDR3 measures 15 amino acids from cysteine to phenylalanine. CDR3 DNA is the only sequence kept; it has 45 bases, read in frame from the first base. Relative to germline, V is 0 bases shorter and J is 5 bases shorter, with 14 bases between their ends. In the germline V gene, CDR1 corresponds to SNHLY and CDR2 to FYNNEI. Points on this clone: Which antigen it targets is not known.

Library method: the immunoSEQ multiplex PCR assay. The multiplex PCR relied on a mix of 60 forward primers for TCR Vbeta segments and 13 reverse primers for TCR Jbeta segments. The CDR3 region of rearranged TCR beta genes was amplified from genomic DNA with a multiplex PCR assay. On the Illumina HiSeq System, the amplified TCR beta libraries were sequenced as 87-base-pair reads. The authors processed their data as follows. A later analysis counted 65 million to 90 million unique TCR beta chains across the 600 to 850 repertoires, and some 11 million of these chains were shared by at least two donors. Raw reads were error-corrected and collapsed into unique sequences by a nearest-neighbor algorithm in which closely related sequences were merged to remove PCR and sequencing errors. Alignment of CDR3 sequences to IMGT reference sequences was used to assign V, D and J gene segments. For a sequence to be retained, a match of at least six nucleotides was required to both a V gene segment and a J gene segment. A rearrangement was called productive if the CDR3 had no stop codons and remained in frame with V and J, and every other rearrangement was called non-productive. CDR3 was defined by IMGT convention, running from the second conserved V-encoded cysteine to the conserved J-encoded phenylalanine. The earlier analysis of fewer than 700 of the donors excluded sequences that lacked an unambiguous match to a single V gene segment. An earlier analysis of around 600 of the donors classified V segments as functional when productive rearrangements were above 56.7% and as segregating when the standard deviation between donors was above 5%. A statistical classification framework was built to diagnose cytomegalovirus status from the catalog of TCR beta chain sequences. V and J gene assignment, in a later analysis, came from comparing TCR nucleotide sequences with IMGT/GENE-DB human TR gene sequences. The TCRdist pipeline was used in a later analysis to assign CDR3 sequences and most-parsimonious VDJ recombination scenarios. In a later analysis, every TCR beta chain was defined by the combination of its CDR3 amino acid sequence and its V-gene family, and reads without a unique V-gene family were dropped. To address suspected cross-contamination and a sequencing artifact, a later analysis removed a few hundred highly shared, low-generation-probability nucleotide sequences. A later analysis calculated a clonal expansion index for each public chain from normalized within-repertoire ranks of inferred template counts. In a later analysis, generation probabilities were computed with a VDJ recombination model fitted to out-of-frame rearrangements, and the resulting probabilities were checked against IGoR. In a later analysis, hypergeometric tests were used to score TCR-TCR, TCR-HLA and TCR-CMV co-occurrence, with a repertoire-size bias correction applied to TCR pairs. In a later analysis, false discovery rates were estimated by permuting HLA or CMV assignments 20 times. In a later analysis, co-occurring TCRs were grouped with DBSCAN, and TCRdist sequence similarity was added when clustering was performed within HLA-allele-positive subsets. Repertoires with fewer than 30,000 or more than 120,000 public chains, plus five repertoires with anomalous nucleotide sharing, were excluded from co-occurrence clustering. Entries here come from immuneACCESS through TCRdb and include only in-frame sequences with V and J called. Some clones fail to appear in such tables; in the studies checked, an unresolved V gene covers under half of the shortfall, and the cause of the remainder is unknown. V, J and clone size derive from that table, while D and trimming were established from the DNA sequence. The table kept for this sample lists around 150,000 clones. Jointly, the top ten make up about 2% of the sample.

This sequence uses TRBV2 and TRBJ2-7; the D gene remains uncertain. The sequence was collected from a man aged 25-45 years in good health and CMV-seronegative. Sequenced input: PBMCs. The CDR3 is CASSEALSSGNEQYF. The DNA sequence is TGTGCCAGCAGTGAAGCGCTTTCGTCAGGTAACGAGCAGTACTTC. Where the CDR3 stops, the reference TRBV2 and TRBJ2-7 genes take over; the full variable domain is EPEVTQTPSHQVTQMGQEVILRCVPISNHLYFYWYRQILGQKVEFLVSFYNNEISEKSEIFDDQFSVERPDGSNFTLKIRSTKLEDSAMYFCASSEALSSGNEQYFGPGTRLTVT.